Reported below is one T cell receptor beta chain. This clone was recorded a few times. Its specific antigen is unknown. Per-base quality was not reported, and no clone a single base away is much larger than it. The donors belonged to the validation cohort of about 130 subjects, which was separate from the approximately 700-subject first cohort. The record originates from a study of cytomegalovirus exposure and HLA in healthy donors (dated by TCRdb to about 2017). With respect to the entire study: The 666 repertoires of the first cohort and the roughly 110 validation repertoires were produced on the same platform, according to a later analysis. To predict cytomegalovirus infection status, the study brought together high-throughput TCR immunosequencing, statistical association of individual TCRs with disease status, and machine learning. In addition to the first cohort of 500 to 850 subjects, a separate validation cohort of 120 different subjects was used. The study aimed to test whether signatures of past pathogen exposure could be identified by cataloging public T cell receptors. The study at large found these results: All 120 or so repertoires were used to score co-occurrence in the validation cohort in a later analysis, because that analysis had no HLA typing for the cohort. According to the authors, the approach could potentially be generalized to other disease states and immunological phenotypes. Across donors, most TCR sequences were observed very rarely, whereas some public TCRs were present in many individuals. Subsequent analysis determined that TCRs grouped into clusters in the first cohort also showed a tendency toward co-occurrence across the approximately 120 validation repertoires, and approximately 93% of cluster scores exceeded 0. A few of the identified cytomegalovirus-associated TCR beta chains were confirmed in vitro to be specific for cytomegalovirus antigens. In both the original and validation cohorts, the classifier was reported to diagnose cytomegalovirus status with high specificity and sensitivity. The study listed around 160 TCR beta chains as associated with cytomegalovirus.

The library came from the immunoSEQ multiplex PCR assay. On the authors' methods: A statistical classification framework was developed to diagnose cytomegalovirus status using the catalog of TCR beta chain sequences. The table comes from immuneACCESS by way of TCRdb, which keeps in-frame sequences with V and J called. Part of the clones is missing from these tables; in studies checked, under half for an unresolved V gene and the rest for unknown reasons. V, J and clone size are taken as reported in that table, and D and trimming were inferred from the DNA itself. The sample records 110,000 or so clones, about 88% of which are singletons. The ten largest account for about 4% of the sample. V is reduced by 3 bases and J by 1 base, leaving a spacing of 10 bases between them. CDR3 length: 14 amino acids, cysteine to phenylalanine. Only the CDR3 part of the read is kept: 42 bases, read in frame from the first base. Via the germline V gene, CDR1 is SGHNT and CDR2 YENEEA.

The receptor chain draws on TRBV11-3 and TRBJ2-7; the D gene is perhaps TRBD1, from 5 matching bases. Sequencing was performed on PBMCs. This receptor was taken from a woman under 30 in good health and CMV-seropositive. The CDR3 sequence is CASSLTELSYEQYF. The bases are TGTGCCAGCAGCTTGACAGAACTTTCCTACGAGCAGTACTTC.